What follows are 10 T cell receptor beta chains derived from one specimen sequenced in a study of blood T cell repertoires in COVID-19. Assay used: immunoSEQ multiplex PCR; TCRdb lists only in-frame clones, some missing. The table has over 150,000 clones, under 85% seen once; the top ten hold 0.6% to 0.65%. The sequenced sample was peripheral blood. These TCRs come from a man in his 60s with COVID-19, enrolled during active disease.

The CDR3 region has the DNA TGTGCCACCAGCCCCTCGGGGGGGGCGCAGAATAATGAAAAACTGTTTTTT. It translates to CATSPSGGAQNNEKLFF. The genes are TRBV15 and TRBJ1-4; a weak D match, TRBD1 (6 bases). The germline V gene encodes CDR1 LNHNV and CDR2 YYDKDF (reference sequence). V lost 5 bases, J lost 4 bases, and 20 bases lay in between. CDR3 size: 17 residues.

CDR3 sequence (DNA): TGTGCCAGCAGTGAAGTGTCCGGGGGGTCTGGAAACACCATATATTTT. It encodes CASSEVSGGSGNTIYF. The V and J genes are TRBV6-1 and TRBJ1-3; D is perhaps TRBD1 (5 bases). The CDR3 has 16 residues. V was clipped by 1 base and J by 1 base, with 11 bases between them. The V gene's germline CDR1 is MNHNS and CDR2 SASEGT.

This clone was observed once. The chain employs TRBV6-6 and TRBJ1-5; D not certain. This CDR3 region has 14 residues. The germline CDR1 and CDR2 sequences are MNHNY and SVGAGI (reference sequence). V lost 0 bases, J lost 3 bases, and 6 bases lay in between. CDR3 protein: CASSYSEINQPQHF. In nucleotides, the CDR3 is TGTGCCAGCAGTTACTCGGAGATCAATCAGCCCCAGCATTTT.

The chain joins TRBV18 to TRBJ1-4, with D unresolved. Deletions cut 3 bases from V and 2 bases from J, with 13 bases between. The length of the CDR3 is 16 residues. Germline V lookup: CDR1 KGHSH, CDR2 LQKENI. The CDR3 region is CASSPVGGITNEKLFF. CDR3 sequence (DNA): TGTGCCAGCTCACCGGTAGGAGGGATCACTAATGAAAAACTGTTTTTT.

This chain connects TRBV19 to TRBJ2-1, with D perhaps matching TRBD1 (6 bases). V lost 4 bases, J lost 9 bases, and 16 bases lay in between. This CDR3 has 14 amino acids. CDR1 LNHDA and CDR2 SQIVND come from the germline V gene (reference sequence). This CDR3 is CASSRTEAWIEQFF. In nucleotides, the CDR3 is TGTGCCAGTAGTAGGACAGAGGCATGGATTGAGCAGTTCTTC.

V usage is TRBV18 and J usage is TRBJ1-5; D perhaps matches TRBD1 (5 bases). V gave up 5 bases and J gave up 3 bases, with 14 bases separating them. CDR1 and CDR2 from the germline V gene are KGHSH and LQKENI. This CDR3 is 15 amino acids long. The CDR3 spells CASSSMTATNQPQHF. The CDR3 DNA reads as TGTGCCAGCTCATCAATGACAGCAACCAATCAGCCCCAGCATTTT.

The rearrangement links TRBV7-2 to TRBJ1-2; 8 nucleotides align to TRBD1. Germline CDR1 reads SGHTA; CDR2 reads FQGNSA. CDR3 size: 16 residues. V was pared by 0 bases and J by 8 bases, with 11 bases of the junction left unmatched. The CDR3 nucleotides are TGTGCCAGCAGCTTAGCGCCCCCGACAGGGGAGACGGGCTACACCTTC. Translated, it gives CASSLAPPTGETGYTF.

The J gene is TRBJ1-4, the V gene TRBV3-1 (or the pseudogene TRBV3-2), with D maybe TRBD1 (6 bases). V lost 2 bases to trimming and J lost 5 bases, with 12 bases between them. This CDR3 comprises 15 residues. Germline CDR1 and CDR2: LGHDT and YNNKEL (reference sequence). The CDR3 coding sequence is TGTGCCAGCAGCCAAAGGGGGAGGGAAAATGAAAAACTGTTTTTT. Its protein is CASSQRGRENEKLFF.

The J gene is TRBJ2-3, the V gene TRBV7-2; TRBD2 matches 13 bases. The CDR3 spans 17 residues. V trimming: 5 bases; J trimming: 5 bases; junction bases outside the gene matches: 10. Germline CDR1 and CDR2: SGHTA and FQGNSA. This CDR3 reads CASSVGLAGVRVDTQYF. The CDR3 DNA reads TGTGCCAGCAGCGTCGGACTAGCGGGAGTACGGGTAGATACGCAGTATTTT.

The rearrangement links TRBV6-5 to TRBJ2-7, with D possibly TRBD1 on 5 matching bases. V was pared by 2 bases and J by 5 bases, with 16 bases between. The CDR3 loop spans 15 amino acids. Looked up from germline, CDR1 is MNHEY and CDR2 is SVGAGI. The CDR3 sequence: CASSYAPQGGNEQYF. The CDR3, as DNA: TGTGCCAGCAGTTACGCCCCTCAGGGTGGGAACGAGCAGTACTTC.